The 5 T cell receptor beta chains below come from one sample, sequenced in a study of blood T cell repertoires in COVID-19. Method: immunoSEQ multiplex PCR; TCRdb's copy keeps in-frame clones and lacks some. This sample has approximately 90,000 clones, with 88% found just once. The specimen sequenced was peripheral blood. All receptors derive from a man between 60 and 75 years old with acute or convalescent COVID-19.

The chain is built from TRBV7-9 and TRBJ1-2, with no clear D. Between the trimmed V and J ends, which lost 5 bases and 2 bases, there was a span of 9 bases. Germline-derived CDR1 and CDR2 are SEHNR and FQNEAQ (reference sequence). The CDR3 has 13 amino acids. This chain's CDR3 is CASSLPRNYGYTF. The CDR3 nucleotides are TGTGCCAGCAGCCTCCCTCGGAACTATGGCTACACCTTC.

This rearrangement joins TRBV11-3 to TRBJ2-3; TRBD2 aligns across 8 bases. CDR3 size: 17 residues. Trimming cost V 1 base and J 2 bases; bases outside gene matches: 8. Germline V gene data show CDR1 as SGHNT and CDR2 as YENEEA. The CDR3 sequence: CASSLGEVAGYTDTQYF. DNA for the CDR3: TGTGCCAGCAGCTTAGGGGAGGTAGCGGGATACACAGATACGCAGTATTTT. Full variable domain (remainder filled in from reference TRBV11-3 and TRBJ2-3): EAGVVQSPRYKIIEKKQPVAFWCNPISGHNTLYWYLQNLGQGPELLIRYENEEAVDDSQLPKDRFSAERLKGVDSTLKIQPAELGDSAVYLCASSLGEVAGYTDTQYFGPGTRLTVL.

This sequence joins TRBV5-1 and TRBJ2-7; 11 positions match TRBD1. The germline gives CDR1 SGHRS, CDR2 YFSETQ. The CDR3 is made up of 15 amino acids. With V trimmed by 4 bases and J by 7 bases, 10 bases remained unmatched. CDR3 sequence (DNA): TGCGCCAGCAGCCTGAGCGGGACAGGGGGAGATGAGCAGTACTTC. Its translation is CASSLSGTGGDEQYF.

The chain has TRBV30 and TRBJ2-7; 8 bases are a match to TRBD1. Germline assignment: CDR1 GTSNPN and CDR2 SVGIG (reference sequence). V was clipped by 7 bases and J by 1 base; unmatched bases: 6. The CDR3 loop spans 13 amino acids. The CDR3 DNA sequence: TGTGCCTATACGGACAGGGTGTCCTACGAGCAGTACTTC. Translated, it gives CAYTDRVSYEQYF.

The chain couples TRBV7-7 to TRBJ2-1, with 9 bases matching TRBD1. The V gene end was trimmed by 0 bases and the J gene end by 6 bases; junction bases not matched to a gene: 9. CDR1 is SSHAT, CDR2 FNYEAQ, per germline (reference sequence). This CDR3 has 17 amino acids. The CDR3 DNA reads TGTGCCAGCAGCTTAGCTACCGGGACAGGGAGCAGCAATGAGCAGTTCTTC. Translating gives CASSLATGTGSSNEQFF.